Each of the 22 T cell receptor beta chains below was sequenced from the same sample in a study of T-cell reconstitution after alpha-beta-depleted transplantation in children. Preparation of the TCRbeta library was carried out with unique molecular identifiers. TCRdb used MiXCR to reprocess the PCR reads, holding one entry per CDR3 protein. The sample holds a few hundred thousand distinct CDR3 sequences; about a tenth are singletons and the top ten take about 9.5%. Material: PBMCs from the stem cell graft donor, obtained from the stem cell graft. Receptors originate from a human donor who donated a stem cell graft to a child with SCID.

This clonotype was detected only a few times. This chain joins TRBV5-1 and TRBJ2-7; D is unclear. V was pared by 5 bases and J by 0 bases, with 12 bases between. The germline gives CDR1 SGHRS, CDR2 YFSETQ. The CDR3 sequence is 14 residues long. CDR3 sequence reads: CASSPGPDSYEQYF. CDR3 bases: TGCGCCAGCAGTCCGGGCCCAGACTCCTACGAGCAGTACTTC.

This clonotype was detected many times. The chain couples TRBV4-1 to TRBJ1-2, with D unresolved. The CDR3 totals 14 residues. Germline V lookup: CDR1 MGHRA, CDR2 YSYEKL. V was clipped by 1 base and J by 3 bases, with 9 bases between them. The CDR3 coding sequence is TGCGCCAGCAGCCAAGTCAGTAACGACTATGGCTACACCTTC. This codes for CASSQVSNDYGYTF.

This clonotype was seen ten or more times. An end of the junction does not agree with germline; a read error may underlie this. V usage is TRBV7-9 and J usage is TRBJ2-7; D is possibly TRBD1 (6 bases). Germline V CDR1 and CDR2: SEHNR, FQNEAQ (reference sequence). The CDR3 spans 13 residues. The CDR3 is CASSLGAGYEQYF. CDR3 bases: TGTGCTAGCAGCTTGGGGGCGGGCTACGAGCAGTACTTC.

This sequence joins TRBV6-1 and TRBJ1-4; tentatively, D is TRBD1 (5 bases). V shed 7 bases and J shed 7 bases, with 22 bases lying between them. This CDR3 has 16 amino acids. Germline values: CDR1 MNHNS, CDR2 SASEGT. This CDR3 is CASMLSTGARGEKLFF. DNA of the CDR3: TGTGCCAGCATGCTCTCCACCGGGGCCCGGGGTGAAAAACTGTTTTTT.

This rearrangement joins TRBV12-3 or TRBV12-4 to TRBJ2-7; TRBD1 agrees at 9 bases. This CDR3 has 15 amino acids. Trimming took 5 bases from V and 3 from J; bases not matched to a gene: 8. The CDR3 DNA sequence: TGTGCCAGCAGTCCGCCGGGACAGGGCGACTACGAGCAGTACTTC. Translated: CASSPPGQGDYEQYF.

The V and J genes are TRBV7-2 and TRBJ2-3, with a tentative D call TRBD2 (6 bases). Germline assignment: CDR1 SGHTA and CDR2 FQGNSA. CDR3 length equals 13 residues. V was trimmed by 6 bases and J by 3 bases, leaving 10 bases between them. CDR3 amino acids: CASSPSVTDTQYF. The CDR3 coding sequence is TGTGCCAGCAGTCCTAGCGTTACAGATACGCAGTATTTT.

A few counts support this clonotype. V and J are TRBV3-1 and TRBJ2-2; 13 bases match TRBD2. Trimming at V came to 2 bases and at J to 6 bases, leaving 3 bases not matched to a gene. This CDR3 has 16 residues. The germline CDR1 and CDR2 sequences are LGHDT and YNNKEL (reference sequence). The CDR3 nucleotides are TGTGCCAGCAGCCAAACTAGCGGGGGGGCCCCCGGGGAGCTGTTTTTT. The encoded protein is CASSQTSGGAPGELFF.

This clonotype was seen repeatedly, ten times or more. The chain is built from TRBV12-3 or TRBV12-4 and TRBJ2-3, with 8 bases that match TRBD1. V was clipped by 7 bases and J by 9 bases; unmatched bases: 15. The CDR3 sequence is 15 residues long. Here the CDR3 reads CASTAGGRGRQTQYF. The CDR3, as DNA: TGTGCCAGCACCGCAGGGGGCAGGGGAAGACAGACGCAGTATTTT.

This sequence joins TRBV6-1 and TRBJ1-2; no clear D. This CDR3 has 13 amino acids. Trimming removed 5 bases at V and 8 bases at J, with 15 bases between. Per germline, CDR1 MNHNS and CDR2 SASEGT. CDR3 loop: CASSKDPYSGYTF. The CDR3 DNA reads TGTGCCAGCAGTAAGGACCCTTACAGCGGCTACACCTTC.

This clonotype has only a few counts. The chain employs TRBV12-3 or TRBV12-4 and TRBJ2-1, with TRBD2 matching over 9 bases. This CDR3 region has 16 residues. The ends lost 5 bases at V and 0 bases at J; junction bases unmatched: 5. The CDR3 DNA reads as TGTGCCAGCAGTACCTTTAGCGGGAGCTCCTACAATGAGCAGTTCTTC. This translates into CASSTFSGSSYNEQFF.

This chain uses TRBV2 with TRBJ2-1, with D unresolved. This CDR3 region has 14 residues. V shed 3 bases and J shed 0 bases, with 6 bases lying between them. Germline V gene sequence: CDR1 SNHLY, CDR2 FYNNEI. Here the CDR3 reads CASSESLSYNEQFF. DNA for the CDR3: TGTGCCAGCAGTGAGTCCCTCTCCTACAATGAGCAGTTCTTC.

The chain combines TRBV5-1 with TRBJ2-7, with a possible D match to TRBD1 (5 bases). This CDR3 region has 16 residues. Trimming took 2 bases from V and 0 from J, leaving 15 bases between them. CDR1 and CDR2 from the germline V gene are SGHRS and YFSETQ. CDR3 sequence reads: CASSLDSEVISYEQYF. For the CDR3, the DNA is TGCGCCAGCAGCTTAGACAGCGAAGTAATCTCCTACGAGCAGTACTTC.

In this sample, this clonotype turned up a few times. Relative to the germline gene, one junction end is altered; a read error may explain this. The genes are TRBV20-1 and TRBJ2-1; tentative D call: TRBD2 (6 bases). The CDR3 runs to 16 residues. In germline, CDR1 is DFQATT, CDR2 SNEGSKA (reference sequence). Here the CDR3 reads CCARDTAGRYDNEQFF. The CDR3 nucleotides are TGCTGTGCTAGAGATACAGCGGGCCGCTACGACAATGAGCAGTTCTTC.

This clonotype has a handful of counts. The chain recombines TRBV6-1 with TRBJ2-7; possibly TRBD1 for D (5 bases). This CDR3 comprises 14 residues. Trimming pared 6 bases from V and 4 bases from J, leaving 16 bases between. Germline values: CDR1 MNHNS, CDR2 SASEGT. This chain's CDR3 is CASSPQPGKYEQYF. The CDR3 DNA reads as TGTGCCAGCAGCCCCCAACCAGGGAAATACGAGCAGTACTTC.

The chain links TRBV5-5 to TRBJ2-7; 10 nucleotides match TRBD1. The CDR3 extends over 15 amino acids. V dropped 3 bases and J dropped 2; count of bases not matched to a gene: 5. Germline V lookup: CDR1 SGHKS, CDR2 YYEKEE (reference sequence). DNA for the CDR3: TGTGCCAGCAGCTCAAGACAGGGGGCCCCCTACGAGCAGTACTTC. This gives the protein CASSSRQGAPYEQYF.

The chain recombines TRBV6-1 with TRBJ2-2, with 8 positions matching TRBD1. Germline values: CDR1 MNHNS, CDR2 SASEGT. V lost 10 bases to trimming and J lost 3 bases; unmatched junction nucleotides: 7. The CDR3 is made up of 14 amino acids. The CDR3 sequence: CATRQGRYTGELFF. CDR3 sequence (DNA): TGTGCCACTCGACAGGGGAGGTACACCGGGGAGCTGTTTTTT.

This clonotype was counted at least ten times. V usage is TRBV6-5 and J usage is TRBJ1-1; no clear D gene. Germline V gene sequence: CDR1 MNHEY, CDR2 SVGAGI. The CDR3 runs to 14 residues. V was cut by 6 bases and J by 3 bases, with 14 bases left in between. The CDR3 spells CASSSPWGDTEAFF. CDR3 nucleotides: TGTGCCAGCAGCTCCCCTTGGGGTGACACTGAAGCTTTCTTT.

This clonotype has only a few counts. CDR3 DNA sequence: TGTGCCAGCAGCTTAGTTCCAGGGGATATTTCGAATGAGCAGTTCTTC. Translation gives CASSLVPGDISNEQFF. The rearrangement links TRBV11-2 to TRBJ2-1; TRBD1 is a possible D gene (6 bases). The V gene's germline CDR1 is SGHAT and CDR2 FQNNGV. Deletions cut 1 base from V and 7 bases from J, with 17 bases between. This CDR3 is 16 amino acids long.

The sample holds many counts of this clonotype. This chain links TRBV12-3 or TRBV12-4 with TRBJ2-3, with D maybe TRBD1 (6 bases). Trimming pared 7 bases from V and 3 bases from J, leaving 17 bases between. CDR3 length equals 15 residues. Here the CDR3 reads CASKPHQTGTDTQYF. The DNA of the CDR3 is TGTGCCAGCAAACCCCACCAAACAGGGACAGATACGCAGTATTTT.

The chain has TRBV7-8 and TRBJ1-6; D is ambiguous. V was cut by 2 bases and J by 10 bases, with 9 bases left in between. CDR1 and CDR2 (germline): SGHVS, FQNEAQ. This CDR3 contains 13 residues. The CDR3 DNA reads as TGTGCCAGCAGCTTAAACGTCGGGTCACCCCTCCACTTT. The encoded protein is CASSLNVGSPLHF.

A few counts support this clonotype. The J gene is TRBJ1-2, the V gene TRBV12-3 or TRBV12-4, with a tentative D call TRBD1 (5 bases). The CDR3 consists of 15 residues. V lost 6 bases and J lost 0, with 14 bases in between. The CDR3 loop is CASSPGGTSNYGYTF. The CDR3 coding sequence is TGTGCCAGCAGCCCGGGAGGGACCTCTAACTATGGCTACACCTTC.

This clonotype was counted only a few times. The rearrangement links TRBV20-1 to TRBJ1-2; 7 nucleotides match TRBD1. The CDR3 length is 15 residues. The germline V gene encodes CDR1 DFQATT and CDR2 SNEGSKA (reference sequence). Losses at the gene ends were 0 bases for V and 1 base for J; bases not matched to a gene: 5. CDR3 sequence reads: CSAREGDSFNYGYTF. In DNA form, the CDR3 reads TGCAGTGCTAGAGAGGGGGACAGCTTTAACTATGGCTACACCTTC.